Described below is a single TCR beta chain sequence and its context. Its specificity is unknown. Possible read error: a much larger clone is one base away. This entry comes from a study of post-analysis software for immune sequencing data. Study-wide results and caveats: A few TRBV segments occurring more often in patients than controls included TRBV5-6, TRBV5-1 and TRBV20-1.

The CDR3 extends over 16 amino acids. Losses at the gene ends were 1 base for V and 8 bases for J; bases not matched to a gene: 11. Unique molecular identifiers had been added to the TCR beta cDNA libraries. Input of 1 to 10 million T cells yielded about half a million cDNA molecules. In TCRdb, the PCR reads were re-called with MiXCR into one record per CDR3 protein. The profile shows some 260,000 distinct CDR3 sequences, less than 40% of them singletons. The sequenced material came from blood. The source of this sequence is a girl aged 5 to 17 with multiple sclerosis. The genes are TRBV12-3 or TRBV12-4 and TRBJ2-1, with 7 bases aligning to TRBD2. DNA of the CDR3: TGTGCCAGCAGTTTAGGAGGACTAGAGACTCGCCATGAGCAGTTCTTC. It translates to CASSLGGLETRHEQFF.